This T cell receptor (beta chain) came from a study of blood T cell repertoires in COVID-19. Background on the study: Samples came from the United States, Italy and Spain, spanning acute and convalescent COVID-19. Sample material is recorded as cDNA or gDNA derived from T cells, B-cell-depleted T cells, or PBMCs.

Germline V gene sequence: CDR1 MGHDK, CDR2 SYGVNS. Trimming pared 4 bases from V and 0 bases from J, leaving 12 bases between. This CDR3 region has 16 residues. Per the original data handling: Estimates of nucleated cell counts were drawn from the amplification of reference gene primers. Generated by immunoSEQ multiplex PCR, the TCRdb table keeps only in-frame clones and is missing some. The V and J calls and clone size come from that table; D and trimming were worked out from the DNA. Among some 300,000 clones, approximately 86% were seen once, and the ten largest hold over 1%. V gene TRBV25-1 combines with J gene TRBJ1-4; D unresolved. Input material: peripheral blood. This sequence was found in an older man with acute or convalescent COVID-19. The CDR3 loop reads CASSAPRSPTNEKLFF. CDR3 bases: TGTGCCAGCAGTGCCCCGCGATCGCCAACTAATGAAAAACTGTTTTTT.